The clone carrying this T cell receptor beta chain was seen a few times. What it binds is unknown. Preparation of the TCRbeta library was carried out with unique molecular identifiers. TCRdb reprocessed the PCR reads with MiXCR, giving one entry per CDR3 protein. The sample consists of some 310,000 distinct CDR3 sequences, roughly 21% of them appearing once. Trimming cost V 5 bases and J 5 bases; bases outside gene matches: 15. CDR3 length equals 17 residues. Germline assignment: CDR1 SGHVS and CDR2 FNYEAQ. This entry comes from a study of T-cell reconstitution after alpha-beta-depleted transplantation in children. Study findings and constraints: It was reported that alpha-beta T cells came from several hundred expanded graft clones (about two months after transplant). Surviving recipient T cells and intrathymic progenitors accounted for some patients' high TCRbeta diversity at day 60. Newly produced T cells mostly accounted for T-cell counts and diversity one year post-transplant.

The receptor was isolated from a male patient younger than 18 who had a stem cell transplant for acute lymphoblastic leukemia, so the T cells may come from the graft donor. V is TRBV7-6 and J is TRBJ2-7, with 10 bases fitting TRBD1. Sequenced material: PBMCs, mostly from graft donor cells, taken 180 days after TCRalphabeta/CD19-depleted stem cell transplant. CDR3 protein: CASSTHSPGQGTDEQYF. The DNA for the CDR3 is TGTGCCAGCAGCACCCACTCCCCGGGACAGGGGACTGACGAGCAGTACTTC.